A selection of T cell receptor beta chains follows, all from one sample in a study of sequential checkpoint blockade in melanoma. Using immunoSEQ multiplex PCR, the repertoire was profiled, and TCRdb retains in-frame clones only, with some absent. In the table there are 20,000 or so clones, 65% to 75% of which are singletons. This specimen was CD8+ T cells sorted from blood (inferred from file names), taken from a patient given nivolumab and ipilimumab in sequence. These receptor sequences come from a human donor with melanoma. Both conserved end residues are part of each CDR3. The order of the fields is D gene, V gene, J gene, clone size, CDR3 protein, CDR3 DNA. A D gene is named only where the DNA matches it firmly. The size of a clone is reported for some rows only, either as once, few or many, or as a class for expanded clones.

TRBD1	TRBV29-1	TRBJ2-2	NA	CSARDSRGLFF	TGCAGCGCCCGGGACAGCCGGGGGCTGTTTTTT
TRBD1	TRBV7-9	TRBJ2-6	NA	CASMGGQGGSGANVLTF	TGTGCCAGCATGGGAGGACAGGGAGGCTCTGGGGCCAACGTCCTGACTTTC
TRBD1	TRBV29-1	TRBJ1-1	NA	CSVEDRSWRQGVSDTEAFF	TGCAGCGTTGAAGATAGGAGTTGGAGACAGGGGGTTTCAGACACTGAAGCTTTCTTT
TRBD2	TRBV7-6	TRBJ2-3	NA	CASSLDGGATDTQYF	TGTGCCAGCAGCTTAGACGGGGGGGCAACAGATACGCAGTATTTT
NA	TRBV27	TRBJ1-1	NA	CASSFQGRAAEAFF	TGTGCCAGCAGTTTTCAGGGGCGTGCAGCTGAAGCTTTCTTT
NA	TRBV7-7	TRBJ2-2	NA	CASSSRPRGTGELFF	TGTGCCAGCAGCTCCCGACCCCGGGGGACCGGGGAGCTGTTTTTT
TRBD1	TRBV29-1	TRBJ2-2	NA	CSVGGGTGKYAGELFF	TGCAGCGTTGGGGGAGGGACAGGGAAGTACGCCGGGGAGCTGTTTTTT
NA	TRBV19	TRBJ1-2	NA	CASSPLLTGFGYTF	TGTGCCAGTAGTCCCCTATTAACAGGATTCGGCTACACCTTC
NA	TRBV27	TRBJ1-6	NA	CASSPEVLYNSPLHF	TGTGCCAGCAGTCCGGAGGTCCTATATAATTCACCCCTCCACTTT
NA	TRBV5-5	TRBJ1-3	few	CASSQDSLGQLPNTIYF	TGCGCCAGCAGCCAAGATTCTCTTGGGCAGCTACCAAACACCATATATTTT
NA	TRBV28	TRBJ1-6	NA	CASILTGRSYNSPLHF	TGTGCCAGCATCCTGACAGGCCGCTCCTATAATTCACCCCTCCACTTT
NA	TRBV28	TRBJ2-3	NA	CASRSGISTDTQYF	TGTGCCAGCAGATCCGGGATTAGCACAGATACGCAGTATTTT
NA	TRBV4-3	TRBJ2-3	NA	CASSPLVSADTDTQYF	TGCGCCAGCAGCCCTCTTGTTAGCGCAGACACAGATACGCAGTATTTT
NA	TRBV20-1	TRBJ1-2	NA	CSASDYGYTF	TGCAGTGCTAGCGACTATGGCTACACCTTC
NA	TRBV2	TRBJ1-1	few	CASSFQGRAAEAFF	TGTGCCAGCAGTTTTCAGGGGCGTGCAGCTGAAGCTTTCTTT
NA	TRBV11-2	TRBJ2-2	NA	CASSLTYTGELFF	TGTGCCAGCAGCCTAACCTACACCGGGGAGCTGTTTTTT
NA	TRBV9	TRBJ1-2	NA	CASSADSPYGYTF	TGTGCCAGCAGCGCCGACAGTCCCTATGGCTACACCTTC
TRBD1	TRBV2	TRBJ2-7	NA	CASKGPDRIYEQYF	TGTGCCAGCAAGGGTCCGGACAGGATCTACGAGCAGTACTTC
TRBD1	TRBV6-5	TRBJ1-2	NA	CASSPGTGPGYTF	TGTGCCAGCAGTCCCGGGACAGGGCCTGGCTACACCTTC
NA	TRBV6-5	TRBJ2-2	few	CASSYSGGTGELFF	TGTGCCAGCAGTTACTCGGGGGGCACCGGGGAGCTGTTTTTT
NA	TRBV11-2	TRBJ2-1	NA	CASSHPMKRRLHSEQFF	TGTGCCAGCAGCCATCCTATGAAGCGGAGATTACATAGTGAGCAGTTCTTC
NA	TRBV6-1	TRBJ1-1	NA	CARTRGNTEAFF	TGTGCCAGGACCAGGGGAAACACTGAAGCTTTCTTT
NA	TRBV6-5	TRBJ2-1	few	CASSYFRGGGEQFF	TGTGCCAGCAGTTACTTCAGGGGTGGCGGTGAGCAGTTCTTC
TRBD2	TRBV4-1	TRBJ2-5	NA	CASSQYEVLAGAQQETQYF	TGCGCCAGCAGCCAGTATGAGGTACTAGCGGGGGCCCAACAAGAGACCCAGTACTTC
NA	TRBV7-6	TRBJ2-1	NA	CASTRGDNEQFF	TGTGCCAGCACCCGCGGGGACAATGAGCAGTTCTTC
TRBD2	TRBV28	TRBJ2-1	NA	CATSGGWSNNEQFF	TGTGCCACCTCCGGGGGGTGGTCTAACAATGAGCAGTTCTTC
NA	TRBV28	TRBJ1-6	NA	CASSLEGPAYNSPLHF	TGTGCCAGCAGTTTGGAGGGGCCTGCCTATAATTCACCCCTCCACTTT
NA	TRBV14	TRBJ1-2	NA	CASSLLTGSNYGYTF	TGTGCCAGCAGCCTCCTCACAGGGTCGAACTATGGCTACACCTTC
NA	TRBV4-1	TRBJ1-2	NA	CASSQGPGGGDGYTF	TGCGCCAGCAGCCAAGGCCCCGGGGGAGGGGATGGCTACACCTTC
NA	TRBV12-5	TRBJ2-7	NA	CASGSRGGKQYF	TGTGCTAGTGGTTCCCGAGGAGGAAAGCAGTACTTC
NA	TRBV7-2	TRBJ2-1	NA	CASSLGARRNEQFF	TGTGCCAGCAGCTTGGGGGCCCGGAGGAATGAGCAGTTCTTC
NA	TRBV4-1	TRBJ2-2	NA	CASSPSGIFKGELFF	TGCGCCAGCAGCCCATCCGGGATCTTTAAGGGGGAGCTGTTTTTT
NA	TRBV10-2	TRBJ2-7	few	CASSEWRSYEQYF	TGCGCCAGCAGTGAATGGCGGTCCTACGAGCAGTACTTC
TRBD1	TRBV7-3	TRBJ1-2	NA	CASSLVFVGTDRLYGYTF	TGTGCCAGCAGCTTAGTTTTTGTGGGGACAGACCGCCTCTATGGCTACACCTTC
TRBD1	TRBV28	TRBJ2-2	NA	CASALQGAIGIAGELFF	TGTGCCAGCGCCTTACAGGGGGCTATAGGAATCGCCGGGGAGCTGTTTTTT
NA	TRBV6-5	TRBJ2-3	few	CASSYRSSDTQYF	TGTGCCAGCAGTTACCGGTCATCAGATACGCAGTATTTT
NA	TRBV13	TRBJ2-1	once	CASSPGASGRSSYNEQFF	TGTGCCAGCAGCCCGGGTGCAAGCGGGCGGAGCTCCTACAATGAGCAGTTCTTC
TRBD1	TRBV7-8	TRBJ2-5	NA	CASSLYWDRVGGTQYF	TGTGCCAGCAGCTTATACTGGGACAGGGTTGGGGGGACCCAGTACTTC
TRBD2	TRBV7-6	TRBJ2-1	few	CASSPPGAGGPNEQFF	TGTGCCAGCAGCCCTCCGGGGGCGGGGGGCCCCAATGAGCAGTTCTTC
TRBD1	TRBV19	TRBJ2-7	few	CASSILPGGLNEQYF	TGTGCCAGTAGTATCTTGCCAGGGGGCTTGAACGAGCAGTACTTC
NA	TRBV4-1	TRBJ2-5	NA	CASSHRNQETQYF	TGCGCCAGCAGCCACAGGAACCAAGAGACCCAGTACTTC
TRBD1	TRBV9	TRBJ2-7	NA	CASSEGQDAYEQYF	TGTGCCAGCAGCGAAGGACAGGACGCCTACGAGCAGTACTTC
NA	TRBV4-1	TRBJ2-1	few	CASSQATRNEQFF	TGCGCCAGCAGCCAAGCTACTAGAAATGAGCAGTTCTTC
NA	TRBV28	TRBJ1-5	NA	CASTERLPNQPQHF	TGTGCCAGCACCGAACGTCTACCCAATCAGCCCCAGCATTTT
TRBD1	TRBV5-6	TRBJ2-7	NA	CASSFGTDPYEQYF	TGTGCCAGCAGCTTCGGGACAGATCCTTACGAGCAGTACTTC
TRBD1	TRBV7-2	TRBJ2-7	medium-sized	CASNPTGTSSYEQYF	TGTGCCAGCAACCCGACAGGGACCAGCTCCTACGAGCAGTACTTC
TRBD1	TRBV9	TRBJ2-2	NA	CASSVPGTGVAGELFF	TGTGCCAGCAGCGTACCTGGGACAGGGGTCGCCGGGGAGCTGTTTTTT
NA	TRBV5-1	TRBJ2-1	NA	CASSKFTREGEQFF	TGCGCCAGCAGCAAGTTCACCAGGGAAGGCGAGCAGTTCTTC
NA	TRBV2	TRBJ2-7	NA	CASSDRRSYEQYF	TGTGCCAGCAGTGACAGGCGCTCCTACGAGCAGTACTTC
TRBD2	TRBV9	TRBJ2-1	NA	CASSVRRLDGLGLVDEQFF	TGTGCCAGCAGCGTAAGAAGACTGGATGGACTAGGCCTGGTGGATGAGCAGTTCTTC
TRBD2	TRBV4-1	TRBJ2-3	once	CASSQDRVAGALPPTDTQYF	TGCGCCAGCAGCCAGGATAGGGTAGCGGGGGCCCTTCCCCCCACAGATACGCAGTATTTT
NA	TRBV9	TRBJ1-6	NA	CASGHRDSNYNSPLHF	TGTGCCAGCGGCCACCGGGACTCCAACTATAATTCACCCCTCCACTTT
TRBD2	TRBV7-2	TRBJ2-3	NA	CASSLTGLAGPTDTQYF	TGTGCCAGCAGCCTCACGGGACTAGCGGGACCCACAGATACGCAGTATTTT
NA	TRBV5-4	TRBJ2-3	NA	CASSLGSDTQYF	TGTGCCAGCAGCTTGGGGAGTGATACGCAGTATTTT
TRBD1	TRBV10-2	TRBJ2-2	NA	CASSSGTGGAGELFF	TGCGCCAGCAGTTCCGGGACAGGGGGGGCCGGGGAGCTGTTTTTT
TRBD2	TRBV2	TRBJ2-7	NA	CASRPGLVFEQYF	TGTGCCAGCCGCCCAGGACTAGTTTTCGAGCAGTACTTC
NA	TRBV7-6	TRBJ2-3	NA	CASSYLEDTQYF	TGTGCCAGCAGCTACCTGGAGGATACGCAGTATTTT
TRBD2	TRBV11-2	TRBJ2-7	NA	CASSPPGLAVEQYF	TGTGCCAGCAGTCCACCGGGACTAGCGGTCGAGCAGTACTTC
TRBD1	TRBV7-2	TRBJ2-5	NA	CASSPTDRGGETQYF	TGTGCCAGCAGCCCTACCGACAGGGGCGGGGAGACCCAGTACTTC